This T cell receptor beta chain was captured by sequencing in a study of shared clonotypes between healthy human individuals. Study background: CD8 memory received one plate per donor, CD8 naive two, CD4 memory three and CD4 naive three. Study-wide results and limits: Only blood was sampled, and tissue TCR repertoires likely differ from blood ones. Though the depth was large, rarefaction showed that sorted-subset sequencing was incomplete.

About this clone: What it binds is unknown.

Deep was the level used in running the assay. The method was immunoSEQ multiplex PCR; TCRdb's version includes in-frame clones alone and lacks a portion of them. The sample shows some 790,000 clones, roughly two thirds of them seen only once. The TCR originated in a young woman in good health. Sequencing was performed on memory CD4+ T cells sorted from blood. The subset was: CD45RA-negative fraction.

For the CDR3, the DNA is TGTGCCAGCACCAGAGGACTGGCGGCGAACACCGGGGAGCTGTTTTTT. Encoded protein: CASTRGLAANTGELFF. The chain couples TRBV27 to TRBJ2-2; D is perhaps TRBD2 (5 bases). The ends were cut back, 7 bases at V and 0 bases at J, with 15 bases in the middle. The V gene's germline CDR1 is MNHEY and CDR2 SMNVEV (reference sequence). This CDR3 has 16 amino acids.